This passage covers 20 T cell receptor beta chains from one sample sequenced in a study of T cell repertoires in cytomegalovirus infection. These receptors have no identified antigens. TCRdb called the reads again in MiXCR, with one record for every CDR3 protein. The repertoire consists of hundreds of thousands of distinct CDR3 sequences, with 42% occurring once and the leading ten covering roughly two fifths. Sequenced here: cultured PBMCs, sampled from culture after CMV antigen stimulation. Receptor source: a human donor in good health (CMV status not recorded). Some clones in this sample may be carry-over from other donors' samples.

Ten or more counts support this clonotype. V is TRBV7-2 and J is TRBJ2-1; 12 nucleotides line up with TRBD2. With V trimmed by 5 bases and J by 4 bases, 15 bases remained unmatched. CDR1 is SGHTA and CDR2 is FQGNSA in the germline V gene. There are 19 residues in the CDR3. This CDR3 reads CASSGGTSGPTLFYNEQFF. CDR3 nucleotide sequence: TGTGCCAGCAGCGGTGGGACTAGCGGGCCTACCTTATTTTACAATGAGCAGTTCTTC.

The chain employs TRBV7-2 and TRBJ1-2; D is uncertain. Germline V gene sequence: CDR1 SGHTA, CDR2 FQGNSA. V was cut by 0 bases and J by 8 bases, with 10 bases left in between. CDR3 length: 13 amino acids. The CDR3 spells CASSLAGGTGYTF. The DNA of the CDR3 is TGTGCCAGCAGCTTAGCGGGAGGCACGGGCTACACCTTC.

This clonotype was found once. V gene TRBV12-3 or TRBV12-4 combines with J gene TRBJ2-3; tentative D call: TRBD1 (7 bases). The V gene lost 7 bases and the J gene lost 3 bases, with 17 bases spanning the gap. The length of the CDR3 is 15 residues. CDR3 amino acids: CASTHTTGRTDTQYF. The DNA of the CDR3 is TGTGCCAGCACCCATACGACAGGGAGGACAGATACGCAGTATTTT.

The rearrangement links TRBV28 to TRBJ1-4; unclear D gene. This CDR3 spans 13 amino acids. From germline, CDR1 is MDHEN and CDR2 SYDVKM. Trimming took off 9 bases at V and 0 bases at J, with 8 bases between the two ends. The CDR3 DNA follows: TGTGCCAGTGAGAGTGCAACTAATGAAAAACTGTTTTTT. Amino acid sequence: CASESATNEKLFF.

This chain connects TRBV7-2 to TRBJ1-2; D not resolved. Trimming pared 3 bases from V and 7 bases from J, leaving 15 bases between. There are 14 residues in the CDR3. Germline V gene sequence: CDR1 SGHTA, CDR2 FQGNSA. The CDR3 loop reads CASSFAGPGSGYTF. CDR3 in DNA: TGTGCCAGCAGCTTTGCCGGGCCAGGAAGTGGCTACACCTTC.

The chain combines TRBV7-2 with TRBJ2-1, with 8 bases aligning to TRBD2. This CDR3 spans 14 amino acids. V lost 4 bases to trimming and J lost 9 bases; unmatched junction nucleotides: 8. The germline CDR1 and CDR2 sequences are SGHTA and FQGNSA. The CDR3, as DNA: TGTGCCAGCAGCTCAGGACTAGCCGCATTTGAGCAGTTCTTC. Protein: CASSSGLAAFEQFF.

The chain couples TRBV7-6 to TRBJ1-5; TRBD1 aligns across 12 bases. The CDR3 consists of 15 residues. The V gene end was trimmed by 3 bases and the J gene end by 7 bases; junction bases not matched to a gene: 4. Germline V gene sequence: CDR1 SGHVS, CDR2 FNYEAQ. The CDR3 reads CASSLGTGGGQPQHF. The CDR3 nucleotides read TGTGCCAGCAGCTTGGGGACAGGGGGCGGACAGCCCCAGCATTTT. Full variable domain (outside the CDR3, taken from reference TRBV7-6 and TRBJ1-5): GAGVSQSPRYKVTKRGQDVALRCDPISGHVSLYWYRQALGQGPEFLTYFNYEAQQDKSGLPNDRFSAERPEGSISTLTIQRTEQRDSAMYRCASSLGTGGGQPQHFGDGTRLSIL.

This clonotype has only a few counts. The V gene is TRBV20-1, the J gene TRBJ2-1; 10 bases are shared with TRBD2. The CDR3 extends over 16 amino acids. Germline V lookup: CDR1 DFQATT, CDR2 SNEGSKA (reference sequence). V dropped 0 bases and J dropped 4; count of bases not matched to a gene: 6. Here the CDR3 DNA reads TGCAGTGCTAGAGATCTAACTAGCGGGATGTACAATGAGCAGTTCTTC. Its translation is CSARDLTSGMYNEQFF.

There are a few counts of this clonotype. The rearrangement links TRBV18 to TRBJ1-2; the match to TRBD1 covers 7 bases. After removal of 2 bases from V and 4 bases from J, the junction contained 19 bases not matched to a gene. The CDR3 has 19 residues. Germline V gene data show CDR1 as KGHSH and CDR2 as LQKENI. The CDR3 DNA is TGTGCCAGCTCACCAGTCCCCGTCGACAGGGCGTTCGGCACCTATGGCTACACCTTC. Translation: CASSPVPVDRAFGTYGYTF.

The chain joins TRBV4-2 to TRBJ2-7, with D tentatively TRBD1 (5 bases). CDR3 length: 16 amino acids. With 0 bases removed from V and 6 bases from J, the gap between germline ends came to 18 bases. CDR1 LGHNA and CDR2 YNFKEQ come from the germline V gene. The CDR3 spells CASSQEARFQGSEQYF. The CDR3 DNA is TGTGCCAGCAGCCAAGAGGCCCGCTTCCAGGGCTCCGAGCAGTACTTC.

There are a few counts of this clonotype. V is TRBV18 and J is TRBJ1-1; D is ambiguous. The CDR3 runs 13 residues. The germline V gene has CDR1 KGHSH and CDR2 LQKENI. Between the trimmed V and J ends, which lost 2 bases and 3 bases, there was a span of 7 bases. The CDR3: CASSPSGYTEAFF. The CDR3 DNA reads TGTGCCAGCTCACCATCGGGGTACACTGAAGCTTTCTTT.

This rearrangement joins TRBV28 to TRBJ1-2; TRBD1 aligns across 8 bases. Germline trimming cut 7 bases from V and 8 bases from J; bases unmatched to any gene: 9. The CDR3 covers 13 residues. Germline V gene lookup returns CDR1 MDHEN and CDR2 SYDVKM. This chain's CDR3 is CASMMTGASGYTF. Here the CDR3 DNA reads TGTGCCAGCATGATGACAGGGGCGAGCGGCTACACCTTC.

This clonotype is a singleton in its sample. The CDR3 coding sequence is TGTGCCAGCAGCTTGCAACTCCCAGGGCGGGAGACCCAGTACTTC. Amino acid sequence: CASSLQLPGRETQYF. The V gene is TRBV7-9, the J gene TRBJ2-5; D might be TRBD1 (5 bases). The CDR3 loop spans 15 amino acids. Germline CDR1 is SEHNR and CDR2 is FQNEAQ (reference sequence). V was trimmed by 3 bases and J by 5 bases, leaving 16 bases between them.

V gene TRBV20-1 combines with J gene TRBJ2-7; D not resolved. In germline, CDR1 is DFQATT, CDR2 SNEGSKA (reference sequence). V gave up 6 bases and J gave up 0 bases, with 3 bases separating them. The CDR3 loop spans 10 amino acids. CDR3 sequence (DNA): TGCAGTGCGGTCTCCTACGAGCAGTACTTC. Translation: CSAVSYEQYF.

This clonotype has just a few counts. CDR3 coding DNA: TGTGCCAGCAGCTCAGCGTCAGGGAAATCAGAAACCCTCCACTTT. Protein product: CASSSASGKSETLHF. The chain joins TRBV11-2 to TRBJ1-6; D is possibly TRBD1 (5 bases). Trimming shortened V by 4 bases and J by 14 bases, and 21 bases separated the two germline ends. The CDR3 is 15 residues long. CDR1 and CDR2 from the germline V gene are SGHAT and FQNNGV.

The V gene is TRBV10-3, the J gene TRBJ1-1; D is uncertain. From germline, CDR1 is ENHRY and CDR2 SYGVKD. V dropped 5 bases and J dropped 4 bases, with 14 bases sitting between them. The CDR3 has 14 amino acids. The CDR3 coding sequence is TGTGCCATCAGTTACATGAGCCCGGGCACTGAAGCTTTCTTT. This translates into CAISYMSPGTEAFF.

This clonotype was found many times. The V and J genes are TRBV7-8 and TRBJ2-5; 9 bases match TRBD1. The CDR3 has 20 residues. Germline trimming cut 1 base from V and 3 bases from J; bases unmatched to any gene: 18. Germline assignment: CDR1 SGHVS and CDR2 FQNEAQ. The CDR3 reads CASSLGLGLSRDRDKETQYF. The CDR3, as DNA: TGTGCCAGCAGCTTAGGTTTGGGGCTATCTCGGGACAGGGATAAAGAGACCCAGTACTTC.

CDR3 loop: CASSLGAAVYEQYF. The CDR3 DNA sequence: TGTGCCAGCAGTTTAGGTGCCGCGGTCTACGAGCAGTACTTC. The chain is built from TRBV28 and TRBJ2-7, with unresolved D. In germline, CDR1 is MDHEN, CDR2 SYDVKM. CDR3 length equals 14 residues. The V gene lost 2 bases and the J gene lost 3 bases, with 11 bases spanning the gap.

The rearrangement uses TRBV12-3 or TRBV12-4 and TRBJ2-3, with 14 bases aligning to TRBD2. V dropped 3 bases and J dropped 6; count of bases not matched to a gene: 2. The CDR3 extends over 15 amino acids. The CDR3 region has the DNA TGTGCCAGCAGTTTGACTAGCGGGGGGGTTGATACGCAGTATTTT. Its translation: CASSLTSGGVDTQYF.

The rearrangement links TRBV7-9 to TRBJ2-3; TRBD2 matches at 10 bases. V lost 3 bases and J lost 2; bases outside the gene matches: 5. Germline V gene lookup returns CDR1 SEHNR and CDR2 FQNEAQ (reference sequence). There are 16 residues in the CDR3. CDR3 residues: CASSFGLADSTDTQYF. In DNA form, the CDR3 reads TGTGCCAGCAGCTTCGGACTAGCGGATTCCACAGATACGCAGTATTTT. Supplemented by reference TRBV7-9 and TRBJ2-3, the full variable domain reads DTGVSQNPRHKITKRGQNVTFRCDPISEHNRLYWYRQTLGQGPEFLTYFQNEAQLEKSRLLSDRFSAERPKGSFSTLEIQRTEQGDSAMYLCASSFGLADSTDTQYFGPGTRLTVL.